This T cell receptor beta chain was identified during a study of cytomegalovirus exposure and HLA in healthy donors (dated by TCRdb to 2015 to 2018). Notes on the research overall: According to an earlier analysis of 587 of the donors, about 179 million T cells yielded some 120 million unique TCR beta sequences and 250 to 350 Gb of sequence data. An early release covering roughly 580 HLA-typed donors comprised around 300 gigabases of sequencing data and roughly 85 million unique TCR sequences. Among the roughly 430 genotyped donors, more than 70% belonged to the genetic ancestry cluster associated with self-reported Caucasian donors. The study was designed to test whether signatures of past pathogen exposure could be identified by cataloging public T cell receptors. The study profiled the T cell repertoires of around 700 subjects by immunosequencing and related them to cytomegalovirus serostatus. Along with the roughly 610-subject first cohort, a separate validation cohort of some 130 different subjects was used. High-throughput TCR immunosequencing, statistical association of individual TCRs with disease status, and machine learning were combined to predict cytomegalovirus infection status. In a later analysis, previously published TCR beta repertoires from some 640 donors were re-analyzed and high-resolution HLA genotyping was added so that TCR occurrence patterns could be studied. Rather than using new phenotypic data, the later analysis identified candidate immune exposures from TCR beta sequences and from how often those sequences occurred across donors. An earlier analysis of around 580 of the donors used high-throughput TCR beta sequencing to judge whether each TCR beta V gene segment behaved as functional or pseudogenic. Donor age, sex, ethnicity and CMV serostatus were compiled together with the repertoire data. A later genetic analysis took genome-wide SNP genotypes for about 65% of the 666 donors and used that subset as a discovery cohort. Every discovery cohort repertoire had been produced on one sequencing platform. Both class I and class II loci were covered by HLA typing, at four-digit resolution. The number of donors typed differed by locus, with about 629-630 for A, B, C, DRB1 and DQB1, around 500 for DQA1, under 610 for DPA1, and some 440 for DPB1. About five DR-DQ haplotypes were treated as single units for association and clustering because of strong linkage in the cohort. On average, roughly 250,000 unique TCR beta nucleotide sequences were sequenced per donor among about 400 genotyped donors of the cohort, with roughly 19% of those sequences being non-productive.

A word on this clone: What this receptor recognizes is not known. No much larger clone is present one base from it, and per-base qualities are unavailable.

In total, approximately 610 healthy bone marrow donors made up the cohort. At the time of sampling, every cohort member was nominally healthy, though immune exposures that went unrecorded were likely present. The donor was CMV seronegative and belonged to the group of 352 seronegative cohort members. A peripheral blood sample was collected from each donor, and TCR beta sequencing was performed on peripheral blood mononuclear cells. Genomic DNA was extracted from the blood cell samples with the Qiagen DNeasy Blood Extraction Kit. V is reduced by 11 bases and J by 0 bases, leaving a spacing of 11 bases between them. The CDR3 has 12 amino acids, counting the end cysteine and phenylalanine. This entry keeps only the CDR3 DNA: 36 bases, framed from base 1. Taken from the germline V gene (reference sequence), the CDR1 and CDR2 loops are WNHNN and SYGVQD. The library was produced with the immunoSEQ multiplex PCR assay. The multiplex PCR relied on a mix of 60 forward primers for TCR Vbeta segments and 13 reverse primers for TCR Jbeta segments. A multiplex PCR assay on genomic DNA amplified the CDR3 region of rearranged TCR beta genes. On the Illumina HiSeq System, the amplified TCR beta libraries were sequenced as 87-base-pair reads. From the authors' description of their analysis: Across the 670 or so repertoires, a later analysis counted some 80 million unique TCR beta chains, 9 million to 14 million of which were shared by at least two donors. To remove PCR and sequencing errors, raw reads were error-corrected and collapsed into unique sequences using a nearest-neighbor algorithm that merged closely related sequences. To assign V, D and J gene segments, CDR3 sequences were aligned to IMGT reference sequences. For a sequence to be retained, at least a six-nucleotide match to both a V gene segment and a J gene segment was required. A rearrangement counted as productive if the CDR3 had no stop codons and remained in frame with V and J, and every other rearrangement counted as non-productive. Following IMGT convention, CDR3 was defined as the stretch from the second conserved V-encoded cysteine up to the conserved J-encoded phenylalanine. The earlier analysis of some 580 of the donors excluded any sequence lacking an unambiguous match to a single V gene segment. An earlier analysis of 587 of the donors classified V segments as functional when productive rearrangements were above 56.7% and as segregating when the standard deviation between donors was above 5%. A statistical classification framework was built to diagnose cytomegalovirus status from the catalog of TCR beta chain sequences. A later analysis assigned V and J genes by comparing TCR nucleotide sequences with IMGT/GENE-DB human TR gene sequences. The TCRdist pipeline was used in a later analysis to assign CDR3 sequences and most-parsimonious VDJ recombination scenarios. In a later analysis, each TCR beta chain was defined by its CDR3 amino acid sequence together with its V-gene family, and reads without a unique V-gene family were excluded. A later analysis removed several hundred highly shared, low-generation-probability nucleotide sequences to deal with suspected cross-contamination and a sequencing artifact. In a later analysis, a clonal expansion index for each public chain was calculated from normalized within-repertoire ranks of inferred template counts. In a later analysis, generation probabilities were computed with a VDJ recombination model fitted to out-of-frame rearrangements, and the resulting probabilities were checked against IGoR. Hypergeometric tests were used in a later analysis to score TCR-TCR, TCR-HLA and TCR-CMV co-occurrence, with a repertoire-size bias correction applied to the TCR pairs. A later analysis estimated false discovery rates by permuting HLA or CMV assignments 20 times. In a later analysis, co-occurring TCRs were grouped with DBSCAN, and TCRdist sequence similarity was added when clustering was performed within HLA-allele-positive subsets. For co-occurrence clustering, repertoires with fewer than 30,000 or more than 120,000 public chains were excluded, along with roughly 5 repertoires with anomalous nucleotide sharing. Not all clones reach the TCRdb copy of this immuneACCESS table, which keeps in-frame sequences only. Checked studies attribute under half of the gap to unresolved V genes and leave the rest unexplained. V, J and clone size are taken as reported in that table, and D and trimming were inferred from the DNA itself. Counted in this sample were approximately 140,000 clones; roughly 87% of them appeared once. The ten largest clones capture roughly 0.5% of the sample.

The study at large found these results: When HLA alleles, especially DR and DQ, strongly co-occurred, TCR associations were difficult to assign to individual alleles. A later genetic analysis associated a missense DCLRE1C variant with V-gene and J-gene trimming of TCR beta chains, and an independent cohort replicated the association. A further reported finding was that TCR beta sequences accurately predicted the HLA-A and HLA-B alleles for most subjects in the first cohort. Because counts were too low, about 18 rarely observed V segments, including chromosome 9 orphons, were excluded from the earlier analysis of some 590 of the donors. The study listed approximately 150 TCR beta chains as associated with cytomegalovirus. The only immune exposure information available for the cohort was CMV serostatus. The presence/absence analyses assumed that sequencing depth was roughly uniform across donors, and that assumption may not be true. According to the authors, the approach could potentially be generalized to other disease states and immunological phenotypes. HLA typing was unavailable for some donors at each locus, so association tests used only the typed subset. Only TCR beta chains were sequenced in this cohort, and the absence of alpha or paired-chain data limited detectable features. Cytomegalovirus status was reported to be diagnosed by the classifier with high specificity and sensitivity in both the original and validation cohorts. In a later analysis, most CMV-associated TCR beta chains were found to appear HLA-restricted, with HLA associations seemingly driven largely by CMV exposure. A later genetic analysis reported fewer N-insertions in productive TCRs among donors in an Asian-associated ancestry cluster than the roughly 670-donor mean. A group of highly shared sequence variants was considered likely to be a technical artifact of the sequencing pipeline. According to a later analysis, TCR association rates differed among HLA loci, with DRB1 alleles showing the most associated TCRs and HLA-C alleles showing the fewest. An earlier analysis of around 600 of the donors showed that most TCR beta V segments appeared in productive rearrangements either about 90% or about 30% of the time, which broadly matched IMGT annotations. A later analysis found that HLA-associated TCR beta chains were more clonally expanded and had lower generation probabilities than equally common non-associated chains. Most TCR sequences were observed very rarely across donors, whereas some public TCRs were present in many individuals. In a later analysis, some 18,000 TCR beta sequences were associated with specific HLA alleles at a false discovery rate of 0.05. Some IMGT-functional V segments, including TRBV6-2 and TRBV6-3, could not be told apart with the 87-base-pair reads, so those segments were excluded. A later analysis reported that several top co-occurrence clusters appeared linked to parvovirus B19, influenza, CMV and Epstein-Barr virus. Linkage disequilibrium might explain the correlated functional status among segregating V segments, but an unknown experimental factor could not be excluded. Three of the identified cytomegalovirus-associated TCR beta chains were confirmed in vitro to be specific for cytomegalovirus antigens.

The origin of this receptor is a woman aged 40 to 50 in good health and CMV-seronegative. Sample: PBMCs. This chain is built from TRBV10-1 and TRBJ2-7; a weak D assignment points to TRBD1 (5 bases agree). The base sequence is TGCGCCGCCCTGACAGACTCCTACGAGCAGTACTTC. This is translated as CAALTDSYEQYF.